This T cell receptor beta chain is drawn from a study of blood T cell repertoires in COVID-19. Across the study: PBMCs, B-cell-depleted T cells, or T cells were the source of the cDNA or gDNA that made up the material.

How the authors handled the data: Amplification with reference gene primers provided the estimates of nucleated cell counts. Using immunoSEQ multiplex PCR, the repertoire was profiled, and TCRdb retains in-frame clones only, with some absent. The V and J calls and clone size come from that table; D and trimming were worked out from the DNA. This table has more than 80,000 clones, almost 90% appearing once. V lost 6 bases, J lost 9 bases, and 8 bases stayed unmatched. Germline CDR1 and CDR2: LNHDA and SQIVND (reference sequence). The CDR3 is 14 residues long. The TCR was taken from a human donor with active COVID-19. The donor label of this sample is uncertain. This sequence joins TRBV19 and TRBJ1-4; 9 nucleotides agree with TRBD1. The sample taken for sequencing was peripheral blood. The CDR3 region has the DNA TGTGCCAGTAGCGACGGGACAGGGAGAAAAAAACTGTTTTTT. Protein: CASSDGTGRKKLFF.